This TCR beta chain originates from a study of blood T cell repertoires in COVID-19. The CDR3 spans 15 residues. Germline CDR1 reads MGHRA; CDR2 reads YSYEKL. J lost 2 bases, V lost 8 bases, and 6 bases had no gene match. Data came from immunoSEQ multiplex PCR; TCRdb stores just in-frame clones and leaves some out. The data contain around 200,000 clones, roughly 80% of them singletons. V usage is TRBV4-1 and J usage is TRBJ2-7; 13 bases agree with TRBD2. The sample taken for sequencing was peripheral blood. This sequence was found in a human donor in a cohort sampled during active COVID-19. The CDR3 DNA reads TGCGCCAGCGGAAGACTAGCGGGGGGTGCCTACGAGCAGTACTTC. Amino acid sequence: CASGRLAGGAYEQYF.